This T cell receptor (beta chain) is drawn from a study of cytomegalovirus exposure and HLA in healthy donors. Broader study findings: Exclusion applied to some V segments, including TRBV6-2 and TRBV6-3, as they were indistinguishable.

The CDR3 contains 15 residues. Germline V gene data show CDR1 as SGHDT and CDR2 as YYEEEE. Trimming removed 4 bases from V and 3 bases from J; junction bases left unmatched: 10. With regard to this clone: Its specificity is unknown.

PCR involved 60 Vbeta and 13 Jbeta primers. Profiling relied on immunoSEQ multiplex PCR, and the TCRdb table lists in-frame clones only, not all of them. The sample lists approximately 100,000 clones, roughly 85% occurring once. While unrecorded immune exposures were likely, the donors were nominally healthy when sampled. The gene calls are TRBV5-6 and TRBJ2-7; 7 nucleotides align to TRBD1. Sequenced: PBMCs. The TCR comes from a man between 60 and 75 years old in good health and CMV-seropositive. DNA for the CDR3: TGTGCCAGCAGCCTAAAAGGGGACAGCCGCTACGAGCAGTACTTC. It encodes CASSLKGDSRYEQYF.